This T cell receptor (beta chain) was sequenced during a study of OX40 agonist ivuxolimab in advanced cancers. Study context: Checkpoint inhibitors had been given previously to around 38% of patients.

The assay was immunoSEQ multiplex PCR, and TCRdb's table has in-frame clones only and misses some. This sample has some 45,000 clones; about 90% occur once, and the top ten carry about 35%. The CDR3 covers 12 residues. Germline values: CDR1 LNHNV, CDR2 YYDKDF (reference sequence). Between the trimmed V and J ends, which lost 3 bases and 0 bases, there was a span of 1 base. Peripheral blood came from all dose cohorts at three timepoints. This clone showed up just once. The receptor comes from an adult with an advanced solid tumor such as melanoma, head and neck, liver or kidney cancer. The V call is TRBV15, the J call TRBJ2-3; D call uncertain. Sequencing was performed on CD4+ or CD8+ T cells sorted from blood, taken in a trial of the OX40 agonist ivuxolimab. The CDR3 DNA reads TGTGCCACCAGCAGCAGCACAGATACGCAGTATTTT. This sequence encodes CATSSSTDTQYF.